This entry lists 26 T cell receptor beta chains sequenced from one sample in a study of PD-1 blockade in classical Hodgkin lymphoma. Each patient experienced a relapse that followed autologous stem cell transplantation, and brentuximab vedotin exposure varied. Sequencing was performed with immunoSEQ multiplex PCR; in TCRdb, only in-frame clones are kept and a portion is missing. The table shows about 97,000 clones, with 80% to 85% occurring only once. The sample in question was peripheral blood mononuclear cells (PBMCs), obtained at baseline. The receptor set was obtained from a human donor with classical Hodgkin lymphoma.

The rearrangement links TRBV10-1 to TRBJ2-3; 10 bases are shared with TRBD2. V lost 2 bases and J lost 4; bases outside the gene matches: 3. This CDR3 is built from 15 residues. Germline values: CDR1 WNHNN, CDR2 SYGVQD (reference sequence). In DNA, the CDR3 is TGCGCCAGCAGTGAGATAGCGGGAGGCCCAGATACGCAGTATTTT. Its translation is CASSEIAGGPDTQYF.

The chain employs TRBV7-6 and TRBJ2-7; 9 nucleotides line up with TRBD2. Germline V CDR1 and CDR2: SGHVS, FNYEAQ. V was pared by 3 bases and J by 5 bases, with 11 bases of the junction left unmatched. CDR3 size: 16 residues. The chain's CDR3 is CASSLFSGSGKNEQYF. As DNA, the CDR3 is TGTGCCAGCAGCTTGTTTAGCGGGAGCGGGAAGAACGAGCAGTACTTC.

This clone showed up just a few times. The chain joins TRBV4-2 to TRBJ2-3; no firm D call. The CDR3 extends over 13 amino acids. Germline V lookup: CDR1 LGHNA, CDR2 YNFKEQ. V was cut by 3 bases and J by 3 bases, with 7 bases left in between. CDR3 region: CASSQSETDTQYF. The CDR3 DNA reads TGTGCCAGCAGCCAGTCTGAGACAGATACGCAGTATTTT.

The V call is TRBV7-9, the J call TRBJ2-1, with 12 bases lining up with TRBD2. From germline, CDR1 is SEHNR and CDR2 FQNEAQ (reference sequence). The junction had 8 bases not matched to a gene; V was cut back by 8 bases and J by 3 bases. The CDR3 runs 16 residues. The chain's CDR3 is CASRRRLAGVYNEQFF. The CDR3 DNA follows: TGTGCCAGCCGGAGACGACTAGCGGGAGTCTACAATGAGCAGTTCTTC.

With regard to this clone: No DNA is shown, since the ends of the CDR3 on it are uncertain; the CDR3 is the one TCRdb lists. The chain recombines TRBV29-1 with TRBJ2-1; TRBD2, the table's D call, was not compared with the DNA. Germline V gene sequence: CDR1 SQVTM, CDR2 ANQGSEA. The CDR3 is 12 amino acids in total, end residues counted. CDR3 loop: CSVESVAGGSFF.

The rearrangement joins TRBV11-3 to TRBJ1-1, with 8 bases identical to TRBD1. The V gene's germline CDR1 is SGHNT and CDR2 YENEEA. V shed 4 bases, J shed 4 bases, and the junction held 8 bases outside the gene matches. The CDR3 is made up of 15 amino acids. CDR3 region: CASSSPEDRATEAFF. CDR3 sequence (DNA): TGTGCCAGCAGCTCCCCCGAGGACAGGGCCACTGAAGCTTTCTTT.

The CDR3: CASSLLSLAGGNEQFF. In DNA, the CDR3 is TGTGCCAGCAGCTTATTAAGTTTAGCGGGGGGTAATGAGCAGTTCTTC. The chain is built from TRBV7-9 and TRBJ2-1; 10 bases line up with TRBD2. The CDR3 length is 16 residues. V shed 2 bases, J shed 7 bases, and the junction held 8 bases outside the gene matches. Germline assignment: CDR1 SEHNR and CDR2 FQNEAQ (reference sequence).

V usage is TRBV14 and J usage is TRBJ2-7; D is perhaps TRBD1 (5 bases). The V and J ends lost 3 bases and 2 bases respectively, with 23 bases between them. CDR3 size: 18 residues. Germline assignment: CDR1 SGHDN and CDR2 FVKESK. CDR3 sequence: CASSHATLGANNPYEQYF. As DNA, the CDR3 is TGTGCCAGCAGCCATGCCACCTTAGGGGCCAATAACCCCTACGAGCAGTACTTC.

The chain carries TRBV19 and TRBJ1-2, with no clear D. The CDR3 runs to 15 residues. V shed 1 base and J shed 5 bases, with 14 bases lying between them. The germline CDR1 and CDR2 sequences are LNHDA and SQIVND (reference sequence). Here the CDR3 DNA reads TGTGCCAGTAGTATAGGGCCCTCACCGTGGTATGGCTACACCTTC. The encoded protein is CASSIGPSPWYGYTF.

This rearrangement joins TRBV7-2 to TRBJ2-5; a weak D match, TRBD2 (6 bases). From germline, CDR1 is SGHTA and CDR2 FQGNSA. The CDR3 contains 14 residues. V lost 5 bases and J lost 5, with 15 bases in between. DNA for the CDR3: TGTGCCAGCAGCCTTCGGAGGGCCGGCGAGACCCAGTACTTC. This codes for CASSLRRAGETQYF.

The CDR3 nucleotides read TGTGCCAGCTCACCTCAGAGTTACGAGCAGTACTTC. Its translation: CASSPQSYEQYF. The V and J genes are TRBV18 and TRBJ2-7; D is uncertain. CDR3 length: 12 amino acids. Germline CDR1 and CDR2: KGHSH and LQKENI. V shed 3 bases and J shed 4 bases, with 7 bases lying between them.

V gene TRBV7-2 combines with J gene TRBJ2-5; TRBD2 agrees at 7 bases. V shed 5 bases, J shed 4 bases, and the junction held 10 bases outside the gene matches. CDR3 length: 15 amino acids. Germline-derived CDR1 and CDR2 are SGHTA and FQGNSA. The CDR3 sequence is CASSPGLSRSETQYF. CDR3 nucleotides: TGTGCCAGCAGCCCGGGACTATCTCGTTCAGAGACCCAGTACTTC.

This clone was observed once. The chain recombines TRBV19 with TRBJ1-4, with D tentatively TRBD1 (5 bases). CDR1 is LNHDA, CDR2 SQIVND, per germline (reference sequence). The CDR3 runs 14 residues. The V end lost 6 bases, the J end lost 6 bases, and 14 bases lay between the germline ends. Here the CDR3 DNA reads TGTGCCAGTAGCCGACAGAGCTACCATGAAAAACTGTTTTTT. It specifies CASSRQSYHEKLFF.

The chain carries TRBV5-4 and TRBJ2-3, with 12 bases matching TRBD2. Germline V gene lookup returns CDR1 SGHNT and CDR2 YYREEE (reference sequence). The V gene end was trimmed by 4 bases and the J gene end by 3 bases; junction bases not matched to a gene: 6. The CDR3 runs to 16 residues. In nucleotides, the CDR3 is TGTGCCAGCAGCGTACGACTAGCGGGAGAGACAGATACGCAGTATTTT. Translation gives CASSVRLAGETDTQYF.

The chain links TRBV7-3 to TRBJ2-1; D not resolved. This CDR3 contains 16 residues. With 5 bases removed from V and 0 bases from J, the gap between germline ends came to 14 bases. Germline CDR1 is SGHTA and CDR2 is FQGTGA. CDR3 coding DNA: TGTGCCAGCAGCCTCAAAGCGCCGAGCTCCTACAATGAGCAGTTCTTC. Amino acid sequence: CASSLKAPSSYNEQFF. Full variable domain (rest looked up from reference TRBV7-3 and TRBJ2-1): GAGVSQTPSNKVTEKGKYVELRCDPISGHTALYWYRQSLGQGPEFLIYFQGTGAADDSGLPNDRFFAVRPEGSVSTLKIQRTERGDSAVYLCASSLKAPSSYNEQFFGPGTRLTVL.

The table lists this clone with a count of one. The same CDR3 is also encoded by other DNA sequences in this sample. V gene TRBV5-1 combines with J gene TRBJ1-1, with D possibly TRBD1 on 6 matching bases. The CDR3 spans 15 residues. CDR1 SGHRS and CDR2 YFSETQ come from the germline V gene. V gave up 0 bases and J gave up 5 bases, with 14 bases separating them. CDR3 loop: CASSLGGGWETEAFF. The CDR3 coding sequence is TGCGCCAGCAGCTTGGGTGGGGGCTGGGAGACTGAAGCTTTCTTT.

This clone was observed once. This chain uses TRBV15 with TRBJ1-5, with 7 bases aligning to TRBD1. Losses at the gene ends were 4 bases for V and 7 bases for J; bases not matched to a gene: 7. This CDR3 region has 14 residues. Germline lookup yields CDR1 LNHNV and CDR2 YYDKDF (reference sequence). This CDR3 reads CATSNRQGDQPQHF. The CDR3 nucleotides read TGTGCCACCAGCAACAGACAGGGAGACCAGCCCCAGCATTTT. The full variable domain, rest sourced from reference TRBV15 and TRBJ1-5, is DAMVIQNPRYQVTQFGKPVTLSCSQTLNHNVMYWYQQKSSQAPKLLFHYYDKDFNNEADTPDNFQSRRPNTSFCFLDIRSPGLGDTAMYLCATSNRQGDQPQHFGDGTRLSIL.

This clone was counted between two and nine times. J is TRBJ2-7 and V is TRBV5-1; 9 bases map to TRBD1. Germline CDR1 and CDR2: SGHRS and YFSETQ. The CDR3 is made up of 12 amino acids. V lost 5 bases to trimming and J lost 5 bases; unmatched junction nucleotides: 2. CDR3 DNA: TGCGCCAGCAGAAGGACAGGGGACGAGCAGTACTTC. Protein sequence: CASRRTGDEQYF.

This clone was detected only a few times. This sequence joins TRBV2 and TRBJ2-3, with D hard to call. There are 13 residues in the CDR3. Trimming pared 5 bases from V and 2 bases from J, leaving 8 bases between. Germline V gene sequence: CDR1 SNHLY, CDR2 FYNNEI. The CDR3 coding sequence is TGTGCCAGCAGTCCTAGTTCCACAGATACGCAGTATTTT. Its protein product is CASSPSSTDTQYF.

The V call is TRBV7-9, the J call TRBJ1-1; 9 positions match TRBD1. V dropped 5 bases and J dropped 4; count of bases not matched to a gene: 5. CDR3 size: 14 residues. Germline loops: CDR1 SEHNR, CDR2 FQNEAQ (reference sequence). DNA of the CDR3: TGTGCCAGCAGCCGGACAGGGGCCCCCACTGAAGCTTTCTTT. This sequence encodes CASSRTGAPTEAFF.

This rearrangement joins TRBV5-1 to TRBJ2-7; D may correspond to TRBD1 or TRBD2 (5 bases each). Germline V CDR1 and CDR2: SGHRS, YFSETQ. Trimming pared 4 bases from V and 3 bases from J, leaving 14 bases between. This CDR3 region has 14 residues. CDR3 protein: CASSAGTAGYEQYF. The CDR3 nucleotides are TGCGCCAGCAGCGCCGGGACGGCTGGCTACGAGCAGTACTTC.

This chain uses TRBV6-4 with TRBJ2-7; D ambiguous. The CDR3 is 13 residues long. In germline, CDR1 is MRHNA, CDR2 SNTAGT. V was pared by 2 bases and J by 2 bases, with 7 bases between. Here the CDR3 DNA reads TGTGCCAGCAGTGACAGGGATCCCTACGAGCAGTACTTC. This translates into CASSDRDPYEQYF.

The chain couples TRBV2 to TRBJ2-1; 9 nucleotides agree with TRBD2. The V and J ends lost 5 bases and 8 bases, in that order; junction bases with no gene match: 7. The CDR3 runs to 14 residues. Germline CDR1 reads SNHLY; CDR2 reads FYNNEI. The CDR3: CASSRFIAGDEQFF. In DNA, the CDR3 is TGTGCCAGCAGTCGGTTCATAGCGGGAGATGAGCAGTTCTTC.

CDR3 protein: CASSLGGQRYF. In nucleotides, the CDR3 is TGTGCCAGCAGCTTAGGGGGACAGCGGTACTTC. V gene TRBV7-2 combines with J gene TRBJ2-4, with 7 bases identical to TRBD1. This CDR3 has 11 residues. J lost 15 bases, V lost 1 base, and 3 bases had no gene match. CDR1 SGHTA and CDR2 FQGNSA come from the germline V gene.

This clone was observed a few times. The chain combines TRBV7-9 with TRBJ2-5; TRBD1 matches at 8 bases. The CDR3 runs to 14 residues. CDR1 is SEHNR, CDR2 FQNEAQ, per germline (reference sequence). Trimming cost V 4 bases and J 3 bases; bases outside gene matches: 4. DNA for the CDR3: TGTGCCAGCAGCTACGGGGACAGGAAAGAGACCCAGTACTTC. Its translation: CASSYGDRKETQYF.

This clone was seen only once. At one end, the junction sequence differs from germline, possibly due to a read error. The V gene is TRBV30, the J gene TRBJ2-2, with D possibly being TRBD2 (6 bases). The CDR3 spans 13 residues. Looked up from germline, CDR1 is GTSNPN and CDR2 is SVGIG (reference sequence). CDR3 protein: CARRGQLTGELFF. The CDR3 bases are TGTGCCCGGAGGGGCCAGCTTACCGGGGAGCTGTTTTTT. Using reference TRBV30 and TRBJ2-2 for the parts outside the CDR3, the full variable domain is SQTIHQWPATLVQPVGSPLSLECTVEGTSNPNLYWYRQAAGRGLQLLFYSVGIGQISSEVPQNLSASRPQDRQFILSSKKLLLSDSGFYLCARRGQLTGELFFGEGSRLTVL.